The present entry profiles one T cell receptor (beta chain) with its context. The method was immunoSEQ multiplex PCR; TCRdb's version includes in-frame clones alone and lacks a portion of them. This table has hundreds of thousands of clones, approximately 80% appearing once. The data stem from a study of control samples from healthy donors and cancer patients. The CDR3 sequence is 13 residues long. The V gene's germline CDR1 is MNHEY and CDR2 SVGAGI. The V gene lost 6 bases and the J gene lost 4 bases, with 10 bases spanning the gap. The V call is TRBV6-5, the J call TRBJ1-5, with no clear D. What was sequenced was PBMCs. The TCR comes from a woman in her sixties with lung cancer. CDR3 in DNA: TGTGCCAGCAGCCCCACAATGAATCAGCCCCAGCATTTT. Translation: CASSPTMNQPQHF.